The subject of this entry is one T cell receptor (beta chain). Its antigen is currently unknown. This sample was taken from a study of OX40 agonist ivuxolimab in advanced cancers. Study-level information: Treatment of patients was with ivuxolimab, an agonistic anti-OX40 (CD134) antibody. Participants, 80% to 90% male, averaged about 56 years of age, ranging from about 23 to 85. General study points: Several nonresponders also turned out to have low normalized T-cell clonal expansion. The average count of expanded clones was higher among CD8+ T cells than among CD4+.

The table came from immunoSEQ multiplex PCR; TCRdb's copy has only in-frame clones and leaves some out. Of about 100,000 clones in the sample, around 85% were seen once. This specimen consisted of CD4+ or CD8+ T cells sorted from blood, obtained in a trial of the OX40 agonist ivuxolimab. This sequence originates from an adult with an advanced solid tumor such as melanoma, head and neck, liver or kidney cancer.

In DNA, the CDR3 is TGTGCCAGCAGCGTCCTGGGACAGTACAATGAGCAGTTCTTC. It encodes CASSVLGQYNEQFF. The V gene is TRBV9, the J gene TRBJ2-1, with TRBD1 matching 7 bases. CDR1 is SGDLS, CDR2 YYNGEE, per germline. Trimming took 2 bases from V and 4 from J; bases not matched to a gene: 3. This CDR3 has 14 amino acids.